This entry features one T cell receptor beta chain sequence. The antigen is unknown. The germline V gene has CDR1 SGHTA and CDR2 FQGNSA. The germline V and J ends were trimmed by 4 bases and 3 bases, with 16 bases remaining between them. The CDR3 runs 15 residues. The data belong to a study of post-analysis software for immune sequencing data. Whole-study context: The disease courses spanned relapsing-remitting, secondary progressive and progressive-relapsing forms of multiple sclerosis.

Unique molecular identifiers were carried by the TCR beta cDNA libraries. The authors obtained about 520,000 cDNA molecules from approximately 1 to 10 million T cells. TCRdb independently ran MiXCR on the PCR reads; one entry per CDR3 protein. Of over 250,000 distinct CDR3 sequences listed, 35% to 45% are singletons. Study-level points and caveats: Among multiple sclerosis patients, normalized Chao1 diversity was significantly below that of controls. Strong co-clustering by F measure linked samples that shared a preparation batch. Roughly 5 TRBV segments, TRBV5-6, TRBV5-1 and TRBV20-1 among them, were found more frequent in patients than controls.

The genes are TRBV7-2 and TRBJ2-7; D is perhaps TRBD1 (6 bases). This TCR was sampled from a girl aged 5 to 17 with multiple sclerosis. Sequenced input: blood. The CDR3 here is CASSSQGGPYYEQYF. CDR3 sequence (DNA): TGTGCCAGCAGCTCCCAAGGGGGACCCTACTACGAGCAGTACTTC.